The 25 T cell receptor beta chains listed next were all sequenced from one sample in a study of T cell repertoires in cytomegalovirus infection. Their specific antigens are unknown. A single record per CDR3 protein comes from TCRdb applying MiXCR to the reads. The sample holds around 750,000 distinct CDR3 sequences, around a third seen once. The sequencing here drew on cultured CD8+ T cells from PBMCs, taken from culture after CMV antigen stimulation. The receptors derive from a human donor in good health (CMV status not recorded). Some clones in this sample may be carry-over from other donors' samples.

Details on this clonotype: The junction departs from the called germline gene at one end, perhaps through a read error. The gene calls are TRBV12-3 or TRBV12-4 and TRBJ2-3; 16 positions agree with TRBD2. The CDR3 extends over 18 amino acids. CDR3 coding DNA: TGTGCCAGCAGTTTGGGGACTAGCGGGGGGGCTGTCACAGGTACGCAGTATTTT. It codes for CASSLGTSGGAVTGTQYF.

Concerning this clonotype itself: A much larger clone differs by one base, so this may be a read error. CDR3 DNA: TGTGCCAGCAGCAACTACTACGAGCAGTACGTC. Encoded protein: CASSNYYEQYV. This sequence joins TRBV7-2 and TRBJ2-7; D not resolved. CDR1 and CDR2 from the germline V gene are SGHTA and FQGNSA. There are 11 residues in the CDR3. V lost 5 bases and J 3 bases, leaving 5 bases between the germline ends.

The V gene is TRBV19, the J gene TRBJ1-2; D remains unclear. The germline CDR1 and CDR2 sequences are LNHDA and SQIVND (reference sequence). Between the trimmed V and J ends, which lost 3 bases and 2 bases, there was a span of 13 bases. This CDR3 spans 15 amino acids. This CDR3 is CASSISDGLNYGYTF. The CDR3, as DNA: TGTGCCAGTAGTATCTCCGACGGACTCAACTATGGCTACACCTTC.

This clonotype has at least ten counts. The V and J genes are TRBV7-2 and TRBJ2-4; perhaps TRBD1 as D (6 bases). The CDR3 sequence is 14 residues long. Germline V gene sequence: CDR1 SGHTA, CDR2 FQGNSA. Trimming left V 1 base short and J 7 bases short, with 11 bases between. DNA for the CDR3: TGTGCCAGCAGCTTAGTTTCAGGGGCGAACATTCAGTACTTC. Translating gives CASSLVSGANIQYF.

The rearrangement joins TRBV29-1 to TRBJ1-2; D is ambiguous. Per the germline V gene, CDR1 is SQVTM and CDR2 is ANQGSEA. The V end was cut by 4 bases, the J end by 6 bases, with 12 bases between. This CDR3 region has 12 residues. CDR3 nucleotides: TGCAGCGTTGCGGTGGTTTTGGATGGCTACACCTTC. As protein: CSVAVVLDGYTF. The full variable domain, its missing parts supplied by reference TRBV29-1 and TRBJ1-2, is SAVISQKPSRDICQRGTSLTIQCQVDSQVTMMFWYRQQPGQSLTLIATANQGSEATYESGFVIDKFPISRPNLTFSTLTVSNMSPEDSSIYLCSVAVVLDGYTFGSGTRLTVV.

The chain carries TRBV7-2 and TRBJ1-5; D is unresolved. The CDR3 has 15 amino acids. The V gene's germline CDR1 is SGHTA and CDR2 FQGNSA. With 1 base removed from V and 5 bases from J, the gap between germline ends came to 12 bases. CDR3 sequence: CASSLVASVDQPQHF. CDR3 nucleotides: TGTGCCAGCAGCTTAGTGGCATCTGTTGATCAGCCCCAGCATTTT.

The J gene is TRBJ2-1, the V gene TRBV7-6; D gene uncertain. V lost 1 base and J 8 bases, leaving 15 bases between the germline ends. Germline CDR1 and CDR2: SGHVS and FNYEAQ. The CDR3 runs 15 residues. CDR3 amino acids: CASSLGFRPGDEQFF. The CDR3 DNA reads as TGTGCCAGCAGCTTAGGTTTCCGTCCAGGAGATGAGCAGTTCTTC.

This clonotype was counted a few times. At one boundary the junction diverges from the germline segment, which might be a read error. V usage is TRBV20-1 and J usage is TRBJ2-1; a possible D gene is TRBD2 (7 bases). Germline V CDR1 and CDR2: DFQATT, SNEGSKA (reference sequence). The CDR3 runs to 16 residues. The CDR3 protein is CSAREAGALFYNEQFF. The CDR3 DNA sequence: TGCAGTGCTCGAGAGGCGGGGGCCCTCTTCTACAATGAGCAGTTCTTC.

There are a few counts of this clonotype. Here the CDR3 DNA reads TGCAGCGTTGGGGACCTTGGTACTGAAGCTTTCTTT. Its translation: CSVGDLGTEAFF. V gene TRBV29-1 combines with J gene TRBJ1-1; possible D gene TRBD1, 5 bases. This CDR3 has 12 residues. In germline, CDR1 is SQVTM, CDR2 ANQGSEA. The ends were cut back, 4 bases at V and 5 bases at J, with 11 bases in the middle.

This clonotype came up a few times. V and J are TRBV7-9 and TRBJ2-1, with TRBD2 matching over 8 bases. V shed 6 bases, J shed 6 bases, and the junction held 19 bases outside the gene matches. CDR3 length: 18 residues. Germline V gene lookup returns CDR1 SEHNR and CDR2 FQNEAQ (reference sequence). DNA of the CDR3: TGTGCCAGCAGACTAGGACGGACCCCTAGCGGGCCGTTCAATGAGCAGTTCTTC. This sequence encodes CASRLGRTPSGPFNEQFF.

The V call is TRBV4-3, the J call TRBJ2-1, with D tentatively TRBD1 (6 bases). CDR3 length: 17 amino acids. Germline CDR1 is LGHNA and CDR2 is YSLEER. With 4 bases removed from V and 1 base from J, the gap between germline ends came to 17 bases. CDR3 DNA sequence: TGCGCCAGCAGCCCCTCAGGGGCGGTCTATTCCTACAATGAGCAGTTCTTC. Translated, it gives CASSPSGAVYSYNEQFF.

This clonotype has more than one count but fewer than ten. CDR3 in amino acids: CASSAGSAGGRNEQFF. DNA of the CDR3: TGTGCCAGCAGCGCTGGATCTGCGGGGGGGAGGAATGAGCAGTTCTTC. The rearrangement joins TRBV7-8 to TRBJ2-1; TRBD2 agrees at 9 bases. Germline values: CDR1 SGHVS, CDR2 FQNEAQ. CDR3 length equals 16 residues. Germline trimming cut 5 bases from V and 7 bases from J; bases unmatched to any gene: 12.

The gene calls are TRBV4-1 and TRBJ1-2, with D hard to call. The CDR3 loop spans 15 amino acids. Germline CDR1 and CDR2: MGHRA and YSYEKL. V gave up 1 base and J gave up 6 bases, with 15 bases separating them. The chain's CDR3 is CASSQVEGRIDGYTF. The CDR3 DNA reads TGCGCCAGCAGCCAAGTCGAGGGCAGAATTGATGGCTACACCTTC.

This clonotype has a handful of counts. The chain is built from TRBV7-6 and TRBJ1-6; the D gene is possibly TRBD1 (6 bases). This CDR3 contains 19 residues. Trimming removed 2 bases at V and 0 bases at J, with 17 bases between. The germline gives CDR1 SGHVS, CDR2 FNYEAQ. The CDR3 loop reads CASSLYRTDRSSYNSPLHF. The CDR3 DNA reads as TGTGCCAGCAGCTTATATAGGACAGACCGAAGCTCCTATAATTCACCCCTCCACTTT.

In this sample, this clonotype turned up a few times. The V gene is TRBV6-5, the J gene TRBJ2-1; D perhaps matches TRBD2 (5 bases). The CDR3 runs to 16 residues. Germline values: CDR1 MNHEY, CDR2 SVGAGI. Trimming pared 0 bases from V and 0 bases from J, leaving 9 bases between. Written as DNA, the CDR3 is TGTGCCAGCAGTTACTCGACGGGATACTCCTACAATGAGCAGTTCTTC. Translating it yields CASSYSTGYSYNEQFF.

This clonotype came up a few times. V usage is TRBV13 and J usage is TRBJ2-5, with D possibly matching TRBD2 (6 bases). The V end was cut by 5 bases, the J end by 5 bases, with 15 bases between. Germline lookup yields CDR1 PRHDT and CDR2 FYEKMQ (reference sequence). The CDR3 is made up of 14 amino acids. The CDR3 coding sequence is TGTGCCAGCAGCCTGAGGACTACCGGCGAGACCCAGTACTTC. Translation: CASSLRTTGETQYF.

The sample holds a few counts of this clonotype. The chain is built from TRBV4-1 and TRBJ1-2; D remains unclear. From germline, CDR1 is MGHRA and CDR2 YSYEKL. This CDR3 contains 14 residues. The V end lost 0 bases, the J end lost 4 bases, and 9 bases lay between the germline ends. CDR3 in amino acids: CASSQELDGYGYTF. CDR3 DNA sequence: TGCGCCAGCAGCCAAGAGTTGGACGGCTATGGCTACACCTTC.

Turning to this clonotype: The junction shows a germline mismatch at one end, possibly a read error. The CDR3 sequence is CASSFRTASYDYTF. CDR3 coding DNA: TGTGCCAGCAGCTTCCGGACAGCAAGCTATGACTACACCTTC. The chain couples TRBV5-6 to TRBJ1-2; TRBD1 might be the D (6 bases). The CDR3 extends over 14 amino acids. Germline V gene sequence: CDR1 SGHDT, CDR2 YYEEEE.

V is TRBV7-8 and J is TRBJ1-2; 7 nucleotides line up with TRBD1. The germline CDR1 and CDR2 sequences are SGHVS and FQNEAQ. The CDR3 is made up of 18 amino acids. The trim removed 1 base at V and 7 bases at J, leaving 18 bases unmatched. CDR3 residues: CASSLGRFRYRGGFGYTF. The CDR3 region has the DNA TGTGCCAGCAGCTTAGGCCGATTCCGGTACAGGGGCGGCTTTGGCTACACCTTC.

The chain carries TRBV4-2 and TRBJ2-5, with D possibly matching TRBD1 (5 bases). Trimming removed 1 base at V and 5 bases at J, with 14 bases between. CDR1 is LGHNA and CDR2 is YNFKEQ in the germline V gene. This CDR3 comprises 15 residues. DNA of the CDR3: TGTGCCAGCAGCCAAGCCCTGACAGTAATGGAGACCCAGTACTTC. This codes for CASSQALTVMETQYF.

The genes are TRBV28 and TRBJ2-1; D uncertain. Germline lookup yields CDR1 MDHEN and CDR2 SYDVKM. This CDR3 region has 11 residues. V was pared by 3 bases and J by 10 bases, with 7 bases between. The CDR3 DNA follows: TGTGCCAGCAGTTTTTTGTGGGAGCAGTTCTTC. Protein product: CASSFLWEQFF. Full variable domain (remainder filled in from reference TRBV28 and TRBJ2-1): DVKVTQSSRYLVKRTGEKVFLECVQDMDHENMFWYRQDPGLGLRLIYFSYDVKMKEKGDIPEGYSVSREKKERFSLILESASTNQTSMYLCASSFLWEQFFGPGTRLTVL.

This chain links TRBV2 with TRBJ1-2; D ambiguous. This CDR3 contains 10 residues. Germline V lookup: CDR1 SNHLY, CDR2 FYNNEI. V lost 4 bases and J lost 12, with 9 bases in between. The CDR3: CASSGRAHTF. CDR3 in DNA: TGTGCCAGCAGTGGCCGGGCCCACACCTTC.

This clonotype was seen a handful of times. This CDR3 is CASMSRGQPNYGYTF. DNA of the CDR3: TGTGCCAGCATGAGCAGGGGACAGCCTAACTATGGCTACACCTTC. This rearrangement joins TRBV6-1 to TRBJ1-2; 7 bases agree with TRBD1. The J segment lost 0 bases and the V segment lost 7 bases, leaving 8 bases of the junction unmatched. The germline gives CDR1 MNHNS, CDR2 SASEGT. The CDR3 loop spans 15 amino acids.

The CDR3 nucleotides read TGCAGTGCTAGAGACCATAGCGGGGCCCTCGCGGTTGATGAGCAGTTCTTC. It yields the protein CSARDHSGALAVDEQFF. The chain combines TRBV20-1 with TRBJ2-1, with TRBD2 matching 8 bases. From germline, CDR1 is DFQATT and CDR2 SNEGSKA (reference sequence). J was trimmed by 8 bases and V by 0 bases; bases with no gene match: 15. The CDR3 contains 17 residues.

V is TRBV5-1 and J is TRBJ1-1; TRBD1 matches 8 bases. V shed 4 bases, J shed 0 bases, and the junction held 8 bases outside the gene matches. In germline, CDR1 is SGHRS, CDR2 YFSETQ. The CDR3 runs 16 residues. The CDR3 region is CASSVRTGQLNTEAFF. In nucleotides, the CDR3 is TGCGCCAGCAGCGTTCGGACAGGGCAATTGAACACTGAAGCTTTCTTT.